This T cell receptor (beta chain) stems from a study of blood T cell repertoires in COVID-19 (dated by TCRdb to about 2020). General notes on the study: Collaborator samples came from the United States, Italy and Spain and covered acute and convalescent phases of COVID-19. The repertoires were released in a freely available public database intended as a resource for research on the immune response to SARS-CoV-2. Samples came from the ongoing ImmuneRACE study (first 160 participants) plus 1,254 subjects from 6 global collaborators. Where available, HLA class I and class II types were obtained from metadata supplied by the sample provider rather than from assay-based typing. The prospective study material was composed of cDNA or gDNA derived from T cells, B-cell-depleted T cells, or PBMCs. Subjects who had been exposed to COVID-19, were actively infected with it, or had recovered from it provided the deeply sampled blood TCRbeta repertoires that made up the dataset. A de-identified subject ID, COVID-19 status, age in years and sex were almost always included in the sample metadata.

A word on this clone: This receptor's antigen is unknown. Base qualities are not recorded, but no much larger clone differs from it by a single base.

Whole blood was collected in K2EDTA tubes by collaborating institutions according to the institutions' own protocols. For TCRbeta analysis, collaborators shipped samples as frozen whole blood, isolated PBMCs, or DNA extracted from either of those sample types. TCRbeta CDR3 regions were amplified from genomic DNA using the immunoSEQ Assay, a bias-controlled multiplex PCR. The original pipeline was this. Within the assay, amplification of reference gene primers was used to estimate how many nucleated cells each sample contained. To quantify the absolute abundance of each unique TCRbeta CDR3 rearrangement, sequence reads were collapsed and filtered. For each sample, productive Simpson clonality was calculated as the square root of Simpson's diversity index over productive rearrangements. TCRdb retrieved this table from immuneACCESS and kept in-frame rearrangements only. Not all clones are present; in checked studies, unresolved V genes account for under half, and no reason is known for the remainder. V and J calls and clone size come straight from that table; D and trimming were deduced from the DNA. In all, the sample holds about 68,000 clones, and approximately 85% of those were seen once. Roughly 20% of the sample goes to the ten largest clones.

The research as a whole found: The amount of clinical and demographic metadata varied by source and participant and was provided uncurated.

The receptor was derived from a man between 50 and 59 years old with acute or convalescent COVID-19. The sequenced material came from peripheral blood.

The CDR3 protein sequence reads: CASSLTAYPYNEQFF. The sequenced DNA is TGTGCCAGCAGTTTGACAGCTTACCCCTACAATGAGCAGTTCTTC. The receptor chain draws on TRBV6-5 and TRBJ2-1, with TRBD1 tentatively as D gene (5 bases match). The CDR1 and CDR2 encoded by the germline V gene are MNHEY and SVGAGI. From its cysteine to its phenylalanine, the CDR3 spans 15 amino acids. CDR3 DNA only is kept here, 45 bases in frame from base 1. The trim is 4 bases for V and 2 bases for J, with a gap of 12 bases between the germline ends.